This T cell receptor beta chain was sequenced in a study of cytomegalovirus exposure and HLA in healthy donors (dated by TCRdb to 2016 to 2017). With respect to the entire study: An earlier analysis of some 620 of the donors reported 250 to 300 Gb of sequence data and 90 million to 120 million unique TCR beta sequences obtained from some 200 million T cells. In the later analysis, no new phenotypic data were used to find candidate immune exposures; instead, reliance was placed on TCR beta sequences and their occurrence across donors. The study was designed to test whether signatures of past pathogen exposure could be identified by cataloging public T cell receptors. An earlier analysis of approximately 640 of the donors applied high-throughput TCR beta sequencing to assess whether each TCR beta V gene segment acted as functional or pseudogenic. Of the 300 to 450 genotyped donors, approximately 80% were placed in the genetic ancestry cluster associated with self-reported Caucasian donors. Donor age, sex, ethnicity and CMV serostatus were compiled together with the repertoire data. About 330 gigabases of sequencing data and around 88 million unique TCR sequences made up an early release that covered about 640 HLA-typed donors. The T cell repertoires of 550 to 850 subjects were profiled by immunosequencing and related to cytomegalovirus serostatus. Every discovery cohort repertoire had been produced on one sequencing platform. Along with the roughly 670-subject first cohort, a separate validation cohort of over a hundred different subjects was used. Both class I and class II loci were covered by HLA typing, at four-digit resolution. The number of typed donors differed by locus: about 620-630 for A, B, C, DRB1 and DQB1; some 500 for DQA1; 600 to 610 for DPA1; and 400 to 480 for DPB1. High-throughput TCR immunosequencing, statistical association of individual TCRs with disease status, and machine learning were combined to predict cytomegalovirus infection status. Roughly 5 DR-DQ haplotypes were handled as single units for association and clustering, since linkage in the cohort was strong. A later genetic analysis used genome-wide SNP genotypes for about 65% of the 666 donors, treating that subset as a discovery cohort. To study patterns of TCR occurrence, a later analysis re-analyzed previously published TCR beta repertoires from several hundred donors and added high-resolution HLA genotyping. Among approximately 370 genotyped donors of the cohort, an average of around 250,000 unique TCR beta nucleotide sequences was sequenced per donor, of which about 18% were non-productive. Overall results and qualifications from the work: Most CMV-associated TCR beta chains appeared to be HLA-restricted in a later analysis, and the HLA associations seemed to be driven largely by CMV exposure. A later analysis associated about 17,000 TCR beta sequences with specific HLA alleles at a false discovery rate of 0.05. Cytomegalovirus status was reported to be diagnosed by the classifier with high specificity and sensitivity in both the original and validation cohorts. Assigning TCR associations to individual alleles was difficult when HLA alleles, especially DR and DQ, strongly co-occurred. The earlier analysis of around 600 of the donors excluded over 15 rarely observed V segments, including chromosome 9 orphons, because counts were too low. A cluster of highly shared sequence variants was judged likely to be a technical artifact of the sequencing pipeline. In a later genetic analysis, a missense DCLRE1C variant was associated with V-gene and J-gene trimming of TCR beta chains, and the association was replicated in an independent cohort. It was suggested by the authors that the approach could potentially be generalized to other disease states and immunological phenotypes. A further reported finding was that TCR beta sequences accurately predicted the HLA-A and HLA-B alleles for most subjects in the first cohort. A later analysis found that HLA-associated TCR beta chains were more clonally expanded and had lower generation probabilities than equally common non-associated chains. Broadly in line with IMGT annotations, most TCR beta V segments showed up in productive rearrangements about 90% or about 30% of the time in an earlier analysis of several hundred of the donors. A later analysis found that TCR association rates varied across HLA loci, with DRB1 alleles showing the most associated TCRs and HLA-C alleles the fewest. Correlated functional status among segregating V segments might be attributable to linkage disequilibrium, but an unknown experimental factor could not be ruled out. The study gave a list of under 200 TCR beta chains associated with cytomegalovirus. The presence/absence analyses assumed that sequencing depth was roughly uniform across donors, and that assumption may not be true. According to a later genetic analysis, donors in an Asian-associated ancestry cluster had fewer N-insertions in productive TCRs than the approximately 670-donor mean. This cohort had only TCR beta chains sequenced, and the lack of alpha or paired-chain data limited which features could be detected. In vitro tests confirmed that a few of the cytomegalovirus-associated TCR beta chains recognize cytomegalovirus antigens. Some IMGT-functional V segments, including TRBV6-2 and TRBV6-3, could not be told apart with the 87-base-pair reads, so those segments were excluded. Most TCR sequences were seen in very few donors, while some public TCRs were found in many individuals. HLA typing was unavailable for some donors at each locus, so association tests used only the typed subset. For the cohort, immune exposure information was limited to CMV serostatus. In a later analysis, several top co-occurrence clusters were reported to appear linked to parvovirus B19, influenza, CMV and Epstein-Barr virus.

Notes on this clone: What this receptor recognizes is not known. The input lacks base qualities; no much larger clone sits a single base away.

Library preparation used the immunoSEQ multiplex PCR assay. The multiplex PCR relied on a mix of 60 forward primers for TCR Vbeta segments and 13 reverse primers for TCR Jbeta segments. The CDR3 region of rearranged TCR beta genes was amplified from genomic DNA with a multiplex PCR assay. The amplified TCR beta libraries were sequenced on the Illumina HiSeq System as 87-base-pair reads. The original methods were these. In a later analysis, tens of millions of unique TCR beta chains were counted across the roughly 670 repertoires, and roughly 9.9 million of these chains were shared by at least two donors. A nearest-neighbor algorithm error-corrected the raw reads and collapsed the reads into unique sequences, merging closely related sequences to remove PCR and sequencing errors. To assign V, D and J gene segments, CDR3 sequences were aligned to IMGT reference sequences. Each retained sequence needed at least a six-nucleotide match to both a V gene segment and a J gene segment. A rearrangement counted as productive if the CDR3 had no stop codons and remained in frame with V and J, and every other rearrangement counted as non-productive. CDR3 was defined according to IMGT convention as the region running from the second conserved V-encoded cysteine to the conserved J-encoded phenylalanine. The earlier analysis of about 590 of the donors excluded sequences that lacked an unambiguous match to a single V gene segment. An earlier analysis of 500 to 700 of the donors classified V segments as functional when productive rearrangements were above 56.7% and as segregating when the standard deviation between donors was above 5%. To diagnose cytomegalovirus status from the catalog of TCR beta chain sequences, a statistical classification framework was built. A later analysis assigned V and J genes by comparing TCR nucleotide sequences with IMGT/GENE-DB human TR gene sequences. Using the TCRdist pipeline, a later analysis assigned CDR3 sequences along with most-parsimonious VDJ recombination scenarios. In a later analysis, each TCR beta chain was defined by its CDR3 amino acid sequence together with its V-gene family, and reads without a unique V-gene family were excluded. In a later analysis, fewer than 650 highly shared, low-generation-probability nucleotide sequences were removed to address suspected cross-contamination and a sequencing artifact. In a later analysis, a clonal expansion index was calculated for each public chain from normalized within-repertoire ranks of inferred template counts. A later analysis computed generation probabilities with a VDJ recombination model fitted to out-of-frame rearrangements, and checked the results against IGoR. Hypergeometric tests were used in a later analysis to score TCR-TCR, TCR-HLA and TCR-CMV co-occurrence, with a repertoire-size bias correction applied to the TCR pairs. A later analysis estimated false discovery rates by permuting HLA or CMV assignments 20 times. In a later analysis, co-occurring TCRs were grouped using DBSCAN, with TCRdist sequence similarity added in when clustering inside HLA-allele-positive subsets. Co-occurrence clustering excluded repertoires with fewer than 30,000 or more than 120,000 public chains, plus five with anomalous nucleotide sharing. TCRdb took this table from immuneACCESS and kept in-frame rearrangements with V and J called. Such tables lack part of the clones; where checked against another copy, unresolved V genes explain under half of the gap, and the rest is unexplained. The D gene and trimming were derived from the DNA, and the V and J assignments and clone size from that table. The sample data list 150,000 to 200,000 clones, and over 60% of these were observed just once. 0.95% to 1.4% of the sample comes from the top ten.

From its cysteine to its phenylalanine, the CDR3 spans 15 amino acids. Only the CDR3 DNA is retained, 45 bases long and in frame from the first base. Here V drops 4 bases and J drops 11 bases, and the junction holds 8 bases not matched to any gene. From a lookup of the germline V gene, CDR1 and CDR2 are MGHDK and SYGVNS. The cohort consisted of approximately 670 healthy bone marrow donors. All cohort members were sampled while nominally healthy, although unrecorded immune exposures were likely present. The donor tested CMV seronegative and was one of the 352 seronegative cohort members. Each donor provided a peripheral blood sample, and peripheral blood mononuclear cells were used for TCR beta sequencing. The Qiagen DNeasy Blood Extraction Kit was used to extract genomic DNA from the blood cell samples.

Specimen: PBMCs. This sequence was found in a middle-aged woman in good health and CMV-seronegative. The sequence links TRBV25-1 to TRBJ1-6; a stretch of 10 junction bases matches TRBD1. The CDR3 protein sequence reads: CASSAGTGDLTPLHF. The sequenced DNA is TGTGCCAGCAGTGCCGGGACAGGGGACTTGACACCCCTCCACTTT. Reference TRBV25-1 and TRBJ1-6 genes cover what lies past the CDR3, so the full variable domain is EADIYQTPRYLVIGTGKKITLECSQTMGHDKMYWYQQDPGMELHLIHYSYGVNSTEKGDLSSESTVSRIRTEHFPLTLESARPSHTSQYLCASSAGTGDLTPLHFGNGTRLTVT.